The 9 T cell receptor beta chains in this list originate from one sample, sequenced in a study of shared clonotypes between healthy human individuals. Profiling relied on immunoSEQ multiplex PCR, and the TCRdb table lists in-frame clones only, not all of them. Among 650,000 to 800,000 clones listed, about 91% were seen once. Naive CD8 cells lacked CD45RO, underwent positive selection for CCR7 and left out terminally differentiated effector memory CD45RA+ cells. What was sequenced was naive CD8+ T cells sorted from blood. These receptors were collected from a man aged 30 to 45 in good health.

This chain uses TRBV6-5 with TRBJ2-7; D unresolved. The germline V and J ends were trimmed by 5 bases and 5 bases, with 10 bases remaining between them. Germline loops: CDR1 MNHEY, CDR2 SVGAGI. This CDR3 contains 12 residues. Written as DNA, the CDR3 is TGTGCCAGCAGTCCAAACCCTAACGAGCAGTACTTC. Its protein is CASSPNPNEQYF.

The chain employs TRBV6-1 and TRBJ2-5, with TRBD1 as a possible D gene (5 bases). Trimming took 11 bases from V and 2 from J, leaving 15 bases between them. CDR1 is MNHNS and CDR2 is SASEGT in the germline V gene. CDR3 length: 13 residues. The CDR3 loop reads CALGAPWQETQYF. Written as DNA, the CDR3 is TGTGCCCTAGGGGCACCTTGGCAAGAGACCCAGTACTTC.

This clone has more than one count but fewer than ten. J is TRBJ2-1 and V is TRBV4-1, with D perhaps being TRBD1 or TRBD2 (5 bases each). There are 14 residues in the CDR3. From germline, CDR1 is MGHRA and CDR2 YSYEKL. With 3 bases removed from V and 8 bases from J, the gap between germline ends came to 14 bases. CDR3 residues: CASSHYSGTDEQFF. Here the CDR3 DNA reads TGCGCCAGCAGCCACTATTCAGGGACGGATGAGCAGTTCTTC.

The chain employs TRBV27 and TRBJ1-1, with no clear D. V lost 2 bases to trimming and J lost 4 bases, with 14 bases between them. The CDR3 is 15 amino acids. In germline, CDR1 is MNHEY, CDR2 SMNVEV (reference sequence). The CDR3 protein is CASSLTPGGVTEAFF. The CDR3 DNA follows: TGTGCCAGCAGTTTAACCCCAGGAGGAGTCACTGAAGCTTTCTTT.

V usage is TRBV7-9 and J usage is TRBJ2-2; 7 positions agree with TRBD1. V shed 1 base, J shed 4 bases, and the junction held 9 bases outside the gene matches. This CDR3 comprises 17 residues. Germline V gives CDR1 SEHNR, CDR2 FQNEAQ (reference sequence). The CDR3 reads CASSLDGTVQFTGELFF. CDR3 bases: TGTGCCAGCAGCTTAGACGGGACAGTGCAATTCACCGGGGAGCTGTTTTTT.

The rearrangement joins TRBV28 to TRBJ2-7; 7 bases agree with TRBD1. There are 15 residues in the CDR3. Per the germline V gene, CDR1 is MDHEN and CDR2 is SYDVKM. After removal of 5 bases from V and 6 bases from J, the junction contained 13 bases not matched to a gene. Here the CDR3 reads CASSEKARGFLEQYF. In DNA, the CDR3 is TGTGCCAGCAGTGAAAAGGCCAGGGGGTTTCTCGAGCAGTACTTC.

The rearrangement uses TRBV15 and TRBJ2-7; the D gene is possibly TRBD2 (6 bases). The CDR3 extends over 17 amino acids. Trimming removed 3 bases from V and 7 bases from J, with 25 bases in between. Germline CDR1 LNHNV, CDR2 YYDKDF (reference sequence). CDR3 in amino acids: CATSRPPGDSYLGEQYF. The CDR3 region has the DNA TGTGCCACCAGCAGGCCCCCCGGGGACTCCTATCTGGGGGAGCAGTACTTC. The complete variable domain, with remaining parts taken from reference TRBV15 and TRBJ2-7, reads DAMVIQNPRYQVTQFGKPVTLSCSQTLNHNVMYWYQQKSSQAPKLLFHYYDKDFNNEADTPDNFQSRRPNTSFCFLDIRSPGLGDTAMYLCATSRPPGDSYLGEQYFGPGTRLTVT.

V usage is TRBV6-5 and J usage is TRBJ2-7, with 7 nucleotides matching TRBD1. The CDR3 covers 13 residues. Germline V lookup: CDR1 MNHEY, CDR2 SVGAGI. CDR3 nucleotides: TGTGCTACCTCGGACAGGTTAGCCTACGAGCAGTACTTC. Protein: CATSDRLAYEQYF.

The chain carries TRBV9 and TRBJ2-7, with D unresolved. CDR1 is SGDLS, CDR2 YYNGEE, per germline. The CDR3 totals 15 residues. V was shortened by 0 bases and J by 5 bases, with 15 bases between the two germline ends. The DNA for the CDR3 is TGTGCCAGCAGCGTAGGTCCGAGCATAGTCAACGAGCAGTACTTC. This gives the protein CASSVGPSIVNEQYF.